Listed here are 22 T cell receptor beta chains from one sample, sequenced in a study of human T cells and chemical hapten exposure. One entry per CDR3 protein results from TCRdb running MiXCR on the RACE reads. The table records about 360,000 distinct CDR3 sequences, approximately 4.4% of them present only once. Sample time point: patch test 1, 2 weeks after DPC sensitization. The treatment: therapeutic diphenylcyclopropenone sensitization with weekly scalp DPC. Specimen: whole blood, collected in connection with sensitization to the hapten diphenylcyclopropenone (DPC). The receptors were gathered from a woman aged 45-59 years with alopecia areata. Some clones in this sample may be carry-over from other donors' samples.

This clonotype was seen a few times. The chain is built from TRBV4-1 and TRBJ1-5; a weak D match, TRBD1 (5 bases). The V end lost 0 bases, the J end lost 2 bases, and 14 bases lay between the germline ends. In germline, CDR1 is MGHRA, CDR2 YSYEKL. The CDR3 has 17 residues. The CDR3 is CASSQDLRGTGNQPQHF. Written as DNA, the CDR3 is TGCGCCAGCAGCCAAGATCTTCGAGGGACGGGCAATCAGCCCCAGCATTTT.

In its sample, this clonotype was seen many times. The chain carries TRBV12-3 or TRBV12-4 and TRBJ2-4; 7 bases are shared with TRBD2. J gave up 5 bases and V 3 bases, and 1 base lay outside the gene matches. This CDR3 has 13 amino acids. The CDR3 reads CASSFTSENIQYF. CDR3 coding DNA: TGTGCCAGCAGTTTCACTAGCGAAAACATTCAGTACTTC.

The sample holds many counts of this clonotype. The chain has TRBV28 and TRBJ2-7, with 11 bases fitting TRBD1. Germline V gene lookup returns CDR1 MDHEN and CDR2 SYDVKM. Trimming removed 11 bases from V and 5 bases from J; junction bases left unmatched: 14. The CDR3 length is 15 residues. The CDR3 reads CASYYGQGAAHEQYF. The DNA for the CDR3 is TGTGCCTCCTATTACGGACAGGGGGCAGCCCACGAGCAGTACTTC.

This clonotype was counted at least ten times. The chain has TRBV21-1 and TRBJ2-5; the table's D call TRBD2 went unverified against the DNA. TRBV21-1 is recorded as a pseudogene. This CDR3 comprises 19 residues. The CDR3 loop reads CASSKNSQNSGGLAETQYF. CDR3 in DNA: TGTGCCAGCAGCAAGAATTCCCAAAATAGCGGGGGGCTCGCGGAGACCCAGTACTTC.

This clonotype was observed many times. This chain joins TRBV6-5 and TRBJ1-6; 7 positions match TRBD1. The trim removed 4 bases at V and 5 bases at J, leaving 8 bases unmatched. This CDR3 comprises 16 residues. In germline, CDR1 is MNHEY, CDR2 SVGAGI. In nucleotides, the CDR3 is TGTGCCAGCAGTTGGGGGACAGAGCTAAATAATTCACCCCTCCACTTT. Translation: CASSWGTELNNSPLHF.

This clonotype came up many times. The rearrangement joins TRBV5-1 to TRBJ1-1, with TRBD1 matching over 9 bases. Per the germline V gene, CDR1 is SGHRS and CDR2 is YFSETQ. The CDR3 totals 17 residues. Trimming at V came to 4 bases and at J to 0 bases, leaving 10 bases not matched to a gene. CDR3 nucleotide sequence: TGCGCCAGCAGCCCTCGACAGGGGGGGGCCATGAACACTGAAGCTTTCTTT. Its translation: CASSPRQGGAMNTEAFF.

This clonotype was seen a few times. The gene calls are TRBV28 and TRBJ2-3, with 8 nucleotides matching TRBD1. The CDR3 is made up of 16 amino acids. V shed 6 bases and J 1 base; nucleotides not matched to a gene: 9. Germline CDR1 reads MDHEN; CDR2 reads SYDVKM. Here the CDR3 reads CASRLRQGLGTDTQYF. CDR3 DNA sequence: TGTGCCAGCAGGCTCCGACAGGGGTTAGGCACAGATACGCAGTATTTT.

This chain joins TRBV4-2 and TRBJ1-3; 7 bases are shared with TRBD1. From germline, CDR1 is LGHNA and CDR2 YNFKEQ. The CDR3 totals 17 residues. The V segment lost 4 bases and the J segment 0 bases; nucleotides outside the gene matches: 9. CDR3 protein: CASSRLGQASSGNTIYF. CDR3 in DNA: TGTGCCAGCAGCCGCTTAGGACAGGCCAGCTCTGGAAACACCATATATTTT.

This clonotype was detected ten times or more. The chain employs TRBV9 and TRBJ2-3; 9 bases are a match to TRBD1. Germline V gives CDR1 SGDLS, CDR2 YYNGEE. Losses at the gene ends were 4 bases for V and 4 bases for J; bases not matched to a gene: 7. CDR3 length: 15 amino acids. The CDR3 region has the DNA TGTGCCAGCAGCACCCGGACAGGGGCGGCAGATACGCAGTATTTT. Translated, it gives CASSTRTGAADTQYF.

The genes are TRBV12-3 or TRBV12-4 and TRBJ2-2; D gene unclear. V was shortened by 7 bases and J by 5 bases, with 5 bases between the two germline ends. This CDR3 spans 11 amino acids. CDR3 amino acids: CASTLTGELFF. CDR3 sequence (DNA): TGTGCCAGCACCCTTACCGGGGAGCTGTTTTTT.

This clonotype showed up just a few times. This chain joins TRBV5-1 and TRBJ2-1; tentative D call: TRBD1 (5 bases). The CDR3 loop spans 15 amino acids. Germline V gives CDR1 SGHRS, CDR2 YFSETQ. Trimming removed 0 bases at V and 6 bases at J, with 13 bases between. For the CDR3, the DNA is TGCGCCAGCAGCTTGGGGGCCAGGGTTGGCAATGAGCAGTTCTTC. It codes for CASSLGARVGNEQFF. Together with reference TRBV5-1 and TRBJ2-1, the CDR3 gives the full variable domain: KAGVTQTPRYLIKTRGQQVTLSCSPISGHRSVSWYQQTPGQGLQFLFEYFSETQRNKGNFPGRFSGRQFSNSRSEMNVSTLELGDSALYLCASSLGARVGNEQFFGPGTRLTVL.

The chain recombines TRBV6-5 with TRBJ1-1; the D is unclear. Germline V gene lookup returns CDR1 MNHEY and CDR2 SVGAGI. The germline V and J ends were trimmed by 2 bases and 3 bases, with 1 base remaining between them. The CDR3 has 11 residues. CDR3 amino acids: CASSYHTEAFF. Here the CDR3 DNA reads TGTGCCAGCAGTTACCACACTGAAGCTTTCTTT.

This clonotype was recorded at least ten times. CDR3 coding DNA: TGTGCCAGCCGCGCCTTTAGGGGGGCCACCGGGGAGCTGTTTTTT. This gives the protein CASRAFRGATGELFF. J is TRBJ2-2 and V is TRBV6-1; D is perhaps TRBD1 or TRBD2 (6 bases each). This CDR3 contains 15 residues. V dropped 8 bases and J dropped 4 bases, with 17 bases sitting between them. Germline V lookup: CDR1 MNHNS, CDR2 SASEGT.

This clonotype has at least ten counts. The chain couples TRBV15 to TRBJ1-2; D not resolved. The CDR3 is 15 residues long. V was pared by 1 base and J by 4 bases, with 13 bases between. Germline CDR1 reads LNHNV; CDR2 reads YYDKDF (reference sequence). The CDR3 sequence: CATSRGEEVIYGYTF. The CDR3 DNA is TGTGCCACCAGCAGAGGAGAGGAGGTTATCTATGGCTACACCTTC. Full variable domain (rest looked up from reference TRBV15 and TRBJ1-2): DAMVIQNPRYQVTQFGKPVTLSCSQTLNHNVMYWYQQKSSQAPKLLFHYYDKDFNNEADTPDNFQSRRPNTSFCFLDIRSPGLGDTAMYLCATSRGEEVIYGYTFGSGTRLTVV.

The sample holds many counts of this clonotype. V usage is TRBV13 and J usage is TRBJ2-2, with D possibly TRBD1 on 5 matching bases. Germline V gene data show CDR1 as PRHDT and CDR2 as FYEKMQ (reference sequence). The V gene lost 5 bases and the J gene lost 6 bases, with 13 bases spanning the gap. The CDR3 consists of 14 residues. In DNA, the CDR3 is TGTGCCAGCAGCGCCAGGGTAGCCCCCGGGGAGCTGTTTTTT. Translation gives CASSARVAPGELFF.

This chain connects TRBV5-5 to TRBJ1-6; TRBD1 might be the D (6 bases). There are 15 residues in the CDR3. The V end lost 2 bases, the J end lost 3 bases, and 9 bases lay between the germline ends. CDR1 is SGHKS and CDR2 is YYEKEE in the germline V gene (reference sequence). In DNA form, the CDR3 reads TGTGCCAGCAGCTTTGACAGGCTCTATAATTCACCCCTCCACTTT. Translation gives CASSFDRLYNSPLHF.

This clonotype has just one count. This may be a read error: a much more frequent sequence differs by one nucleotide. V usage is TRBV12-3 or TRBV12-4 and J usage is TRBJ1-5; D ambiguous. The CDR3 consists of 16 residues. In DNA, the CDR3 is TGTGCCAGCAGTTTAGGGGTTGTACGGATCAATCGGCCCCAGCATTTT. It is translated as CASSLGVVRINRPQHF.

This clonotype was seen many times. The gene calls are TRBV6-5 and TRBJ2-2; D ambiguous. The CDR3 has 14 residues. V was shortened by 3 bases and J by 3 bases, with 8 bases between the two germline ends. In germline, CDR1 is MNHEY, CDR2 SVGAGI. Written as DNA, the CDR3 is TGTGCCAGCAGTTATTTTGAGTACACCGGGGAGCTGTTTTTT. Translation gives CASSYFEYTGELFF.

The chain links TRBV14 to TRBJ1-2; 8 nucleotides align to TRBD1. With 5 bases clipped from V and 4 bases from J, the junction kept 6 bases outside the gene matches. The CDR3 sequence is 14 residues long. Germline CDR1 and CDR2: SGHDN and FVKESK. DNA of the CDR3: TGTGCCAGCAGCTTCGACAGGGGCGCCTATGGCTACACCTTC. This codes for CASSFDRGAYGYTF.

This clonotype came up many times. The chain uses TRBV7-9 and TRBJ2-1; 11 bases line up with TRBD1. The CDR3 loop spans 15 amino acids. With V trimmed by 7 bases and J by 10 bases, 12 bases remained unmatched. CDR1 SEHNR and CDR2 FQNEAQ come from the germline V gene (reference sequence). CDR3 coding DNA: TGTGCCAGCATCTGGGGGACAGGGGGAGCTGGGGAGCAGTTCTTC. Translated: CASIWGTGGAGEQFF.

This clonotype was counted ten times or more. The chain employs TRBV28 and TRBJ1-5; D unclear. The V end lost 3 bases, the J end lost 0 bases, and 6 bases lay between the germline ends. CDR1 is MDHEN, CDR2 SYDVKM, per germline. The CDR3 contains 14 residues. The CDR3 protein is CASSFQSSNQPQHF. In DNA form, the CDR3 reads TGTGCCAGCAGTTTCCAGAGTAGCAATCAGCCCCAGCATTTT.

The chain's CDR3 is CASSPTDRINTEAFF. The DNA of the CDR3 is TGTGCCAGCAGCCCTACTGACAGGATAAACACTGAAGCTTTCTTT. The rearrangement uses TRBV27 and TRBJ1-1, with a possible D match to TRBD1 (6 bases). The CDR3 totals 15 residues. CDR1 is MNHEY, CDR2 SMNVEV, per germline (reference sequence). V gave up 6 bases and J gave up 2 bases, with 16 bases separating them.